This TCR beta chain was recovered during a study of blood T cell repertoires in COVID-19. Study-level information: Spain, Italy and the United States supplied samples that represented acute and convalescent COVID-19. From T cells, B-cell-depleted T cells, or PBMCs came the material, which was cDNA or gDNA.

Original handling: Counts of nucleated cells, estimated from reference gene primer amplification, were obtained. Produced via immunoSEQ multiplex PCR; TCRdb's table is partial and in-frame only. That table furnishes V, J and clone size, whereas the DNA furnished D and trimming. The repertoire holds about 180,000 clones, with 80% to 90% as singletons. This clone came up a few times. Germline V gene lookup returns CDR1 MNHEY and CDR2 SVGAGI. V was shortened by 4 bases and J by 9 bases, with 13 bases between the two germline ends. CDR3 size: 13 residues. This receptor was obtained from a young man who had recovered from COVID-19. Sequencing was performed on peripheral blood. The gene calls are TRBV6-5 and TRBJ2-1; D remains ambiguous. CDR3 DNA sequence: TGTGCCAGCAGTTTTGCAGGCCTTGGTGAGCAGTTCTTC. Its translation: CASSFAGLGEQFF.